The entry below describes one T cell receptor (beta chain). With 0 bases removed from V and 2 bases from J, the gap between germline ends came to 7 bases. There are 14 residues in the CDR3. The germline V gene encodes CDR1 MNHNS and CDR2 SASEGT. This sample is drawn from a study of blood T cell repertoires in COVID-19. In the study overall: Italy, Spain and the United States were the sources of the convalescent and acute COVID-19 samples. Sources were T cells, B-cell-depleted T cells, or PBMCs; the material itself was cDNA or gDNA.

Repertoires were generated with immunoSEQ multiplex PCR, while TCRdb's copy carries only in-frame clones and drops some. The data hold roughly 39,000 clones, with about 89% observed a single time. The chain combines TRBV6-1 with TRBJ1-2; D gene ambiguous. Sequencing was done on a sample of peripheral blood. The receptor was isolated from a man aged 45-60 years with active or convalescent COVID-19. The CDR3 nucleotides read TGTGCCAGCAGTGAAGCGGGCATAAACTATGGCTACACCTTC. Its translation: CASSEAGINYGYTF.